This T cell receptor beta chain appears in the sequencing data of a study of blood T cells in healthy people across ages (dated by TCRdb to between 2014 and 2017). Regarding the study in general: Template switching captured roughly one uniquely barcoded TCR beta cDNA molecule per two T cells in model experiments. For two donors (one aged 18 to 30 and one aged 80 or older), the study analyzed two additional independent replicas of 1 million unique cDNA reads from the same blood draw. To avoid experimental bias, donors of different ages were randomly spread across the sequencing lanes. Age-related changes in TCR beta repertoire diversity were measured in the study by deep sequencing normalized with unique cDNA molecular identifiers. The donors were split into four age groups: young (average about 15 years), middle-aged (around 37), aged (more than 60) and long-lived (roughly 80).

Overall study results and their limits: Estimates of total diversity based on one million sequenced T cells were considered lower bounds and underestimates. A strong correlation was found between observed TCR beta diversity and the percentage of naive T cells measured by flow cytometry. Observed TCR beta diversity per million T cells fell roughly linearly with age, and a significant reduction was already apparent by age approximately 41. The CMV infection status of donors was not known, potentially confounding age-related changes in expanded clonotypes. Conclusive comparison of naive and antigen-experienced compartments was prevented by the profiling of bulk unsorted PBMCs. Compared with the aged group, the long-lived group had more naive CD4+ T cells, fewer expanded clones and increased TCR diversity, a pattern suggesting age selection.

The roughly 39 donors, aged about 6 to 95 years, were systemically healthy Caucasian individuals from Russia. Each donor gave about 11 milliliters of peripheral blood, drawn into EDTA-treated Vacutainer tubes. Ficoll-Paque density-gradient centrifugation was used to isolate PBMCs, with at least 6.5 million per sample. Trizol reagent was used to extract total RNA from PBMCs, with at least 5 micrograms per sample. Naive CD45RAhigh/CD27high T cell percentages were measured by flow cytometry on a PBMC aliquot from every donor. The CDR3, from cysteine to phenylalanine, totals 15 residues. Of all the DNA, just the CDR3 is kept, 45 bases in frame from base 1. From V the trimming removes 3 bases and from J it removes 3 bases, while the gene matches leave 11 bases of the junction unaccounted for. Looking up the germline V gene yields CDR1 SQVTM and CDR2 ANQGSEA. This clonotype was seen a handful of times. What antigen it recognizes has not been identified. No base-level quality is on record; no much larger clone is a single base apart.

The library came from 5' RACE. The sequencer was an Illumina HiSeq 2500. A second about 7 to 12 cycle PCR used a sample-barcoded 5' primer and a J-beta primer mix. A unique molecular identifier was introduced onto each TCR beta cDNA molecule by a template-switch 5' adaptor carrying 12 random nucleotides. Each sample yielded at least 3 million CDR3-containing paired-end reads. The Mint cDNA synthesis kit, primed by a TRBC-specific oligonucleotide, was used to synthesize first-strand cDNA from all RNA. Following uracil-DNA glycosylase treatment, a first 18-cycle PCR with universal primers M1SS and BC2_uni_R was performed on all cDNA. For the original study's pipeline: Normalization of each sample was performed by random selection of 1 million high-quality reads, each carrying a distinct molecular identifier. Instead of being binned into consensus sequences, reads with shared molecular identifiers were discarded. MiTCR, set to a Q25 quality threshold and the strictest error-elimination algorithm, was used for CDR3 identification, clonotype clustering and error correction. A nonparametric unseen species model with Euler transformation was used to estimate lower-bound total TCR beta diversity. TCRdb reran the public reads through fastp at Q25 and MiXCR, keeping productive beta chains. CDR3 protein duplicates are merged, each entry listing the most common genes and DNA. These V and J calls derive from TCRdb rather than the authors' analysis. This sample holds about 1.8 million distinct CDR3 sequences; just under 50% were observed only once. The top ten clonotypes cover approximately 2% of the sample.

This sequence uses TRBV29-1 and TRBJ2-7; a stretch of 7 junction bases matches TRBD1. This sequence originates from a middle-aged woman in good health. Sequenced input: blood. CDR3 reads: CSVDRYRGQNYEQYF. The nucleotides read TGCAGCGTTGATCGATACAGGGGCCAGAACTACGAGCAGTACTTC.